This TCR beta chain was observed in a study of T cell repertoires in cytomegalovirus infection (dated by TCRdb to between 2018 and 2021). In terms of the full investigation: Donor HLA type was relevant to the analysis, as public TCR beta signatures indicated carriage of CMV infection together with the matching HLA type.

The sequencer was an Illumina HiSeq 1500. Clones were called with MiXCR by TCRdb after fastp trimmed the public reads at Q25, and only in-frame beta chains were retained. Records with the same CDR3 protein are collapsed into one entry carrying the most frequent genes and DNA. The sample table lists about 180,000 distinct CDR3 sequences, about 18% of them with a count of one. Of the sample, approximately 25% is held by the ten largest clones. Broader findings and caveats from the paper: In both this cohort and an independent roughly 330-donor cohort, the cumulative frequency of public TCR beta family members distinguished carriers of CMV infection plus the relevant HLA type. The ex vivo response was dominated by HLA-C-restricted CMV-specific TCR beta clonotypes, and the single most frequent clonotype in two of eight donors was supplied by these HLA-C-restricted clonotypes.

CDR1 SGHAT and CDR2 FQNNGV were looked up in the germline V gene. V is pared back by 5 bases and J by 4 bases, with 6 bases lying between the germline termini. From the cysteine through the phenylalanine, the CDR3 covers 12 amino acids. Here the CDR3 DNA is all that survives: 36 bases in frame from base 1. In its sample, this clonotype was seen a few times. Its antigen is not yet known. One base away there is no much larger clone; base qualities are not given. This chain is built from TRBV11-2 and TRBJ2-1, with the D gene not clear enough to name. The TCR sequence derives from a human donor in good health (CMV status not recorded). Some clones in this sample may be carry-over from other donors' samples. Sequenced material: CD8+ T cells from PBMCs. The nucleotide sequence reads as follows: TGTGCCAGCAGCAACGCTTACAATGAGCAGTTCTTC. Translated, it gives CASSNAYNEQFF.